Shown below are 5 T cell receptor beta chains from a single sample sequenced in a study of blood T cell repertoires in COVID-19 (dated by TCRdb to the early 2020s). Libraries were constructed by the immunoSEQ multiplex PCR assay. The table was pulled from immuneACCESS by TCRdb, which kept in-frame rearrangements only. Such tables lose some clones; where checked, under half of the loss comes from unresolved V genes, and the rest has no known cause. This sample gives fewer than 500,000 clones in total; about nine tenths of them show up just once. Approximately 0.7% of the sample is taken by the ten largest. The sample comprised PBMCs or T cells enriched from blood (not recorded which). These receptors all come from a woman younger than 30 who had recovered from COVID-19.

V usage is TRBV30 and J usage is TRBJ2-1; TRBD2 is a possible D gene (6 bases). The CDR3 totals 13 residues. From germline, CDR1 is GTSNPN and CDR2 SVGIG (reference sequence). V was cut by 0 bases and J by 4 bases, with 7 bases left in between. The CDR3 DNA reads TGTGCCTGGAGTGTAGGAGGGTACAATGAGCAGTTCTTC. It codes for CAWSVGGYNEQFF. The variable domain in full, with the rest retrieved from reference TRBV30 and TRBJ2-1, is SQTIHQWPATLVQPVGSPLSLECTVEGTSNPNLYWYRQAAGRGLQLLFYSVGIGQISSEVPQNLSASRPQDRQFILSSKKLLLSDSGFYLCAWSVGGYNEQFFGPGTRLTVL.

This clone has just a few counts. This chain joins TRBV7-8 and TRBJ1-2; D may be TRBD1 (5 bases). From germline, CDR1 is SGHVS and CDR2 FQNEAQ. V was shortened by 5 bases and J by 7 bases, with 14 bases between the two germline ends. The CDR3 is made up of 13 amino acids. CDR3 in DNA: TGTGCCAGCAGCCCCCCGGGGGGGGGTGGCTACACCTTC. This translates into CASSPPGGGGYTF.

This chain connects TRBV7-9 to TRBJ2-3; TRBD2 matches 11 bases. From germline, CDR1 is SEHNR and CDR2 FQNEAQ (reference sequence). CDR3 length: 18 residues. Losses at the gene ends were 5 bases for V and 2 bases for J; bases not matched to a gene: 12. The CDR3 nucleotides are TGTGCCAGCAGCGAGGGGAGACTAGCGGGGACTCCCACAGATACGCAGTATTTT. It is translated as CASSEGRLAGTPTDTQYF.

The CDR3 nucleotides read TGTGCCAGCAACCAGGACAGGATGGACACTGAAGCTTTCTTT. This encodes CASNQDRMDTEAFF. The V gene is TRBV5-4, the J gene TRBJ1-1, with 7 bases that match TRBD1. V lost 6 bases, J lost 3 bases, and 8 bases stayed unmatched. There are 14 residues in the CDR3. Germline V gives CDR1 SGHNT, CDR2 YYREEE (reference sequence).

This clone came up once. The chain is built from TRBV21-1 and TRBJ1-1; TRBD1, the table's D call, was not compared with the DNA. TRBV21-1 is a listed pseudogene. The CDR3 length is 18 residues. The DNA for the CDR3 is TGTGCCAGCAGCAAAGCGCTTTGGGTTCAGGGGTTTCAAACTGAAGCTTTCTTT. Translated: CASSKALWVQGFQTEAFF.